A single sample gave rise to the 17 T cell receptor beta chains below, sequenced in a study of T-cell reconstitution after alpha-beta-depleted transplantation in children. The authors prepared the TCRbeta library with unique molecular identifiers. Each CDR3 protein gets one entry after TCRdb re-called the PCR reads with MiXCR. This table holds about 1,000,000 distinct CDR3 sequences, about 29% found once. The sequencing here drew on PBMCs, mostly from graft donor cells, taken 360 days after TCRalphabeta/CD19-depleted stem cell transplant. These TCRs come from a boy under three years old who had a stem cell transplant for SCID, so the T cells may come from the graft donor.

This clonotype was seen only a few times. The rearrangement joins TRBV5-1 to TRBJ2-1; D might be TRBD1 (6 bases). V dropped 7 bases and J dropped 9 bases, with 23 bases sitting between them. In germline, CDR1 is SGHRS, CDR2 YFSETQ. The CDR3 contains 15 residues. This chain's CDR3 is CASRKPGDGVVEQFF. CDR3 sequence (DNA): TGCGCCAGCCGAAAACCAGGGGACGGTGTAGTTGAGCAGTTCTTC.

V usage is TRBV2 and J usage is TRBJ2-7; possible D gene TRBD1, 6 bases. The CDR3 is 13 amino acids. Germline-derived CDR1 and CDR2 are SNHLY and FYNNEI. V lost 3 bases to trimming and J lost 2 bases, with 8 bases between them. The CDR3 coding sequence is TGTGCCAGCAGTGACCAGGGGACCTACGAGCAGTACTTC. Translated, it gives CASSDQGTYEQYF.

The chain employs TRBV12-3 or TRBV12-4 and TRBJ2-5; 8 bases are shared with TRBD1. The CDR3 covers 15 residues. The J segment lost 4 bases and the V segment lost 3 bases, leaving 7 bases of the junction unmatched. CDR3 coding DNA: TGTGCCAGCAGTTTGCGGACAGGGATGAGAGAGACCCAGTACTTC. Its translation is CASSLRTGMRETQYF.

This clonotype turned up a few times. The chain carries TRBV6-1 and TRBJ2-7; 8 nucleotides align to TRBD1. The V and J ends lost 7 bases and 2 bases, in that order; junction bases with no gene match: 7. This CDR3 is 14 amino acids long. Germline V gene data show CDR1 as MNHNS and CDR2 as SASEGT. The CDR3 sequence: CASKVRGLPYEQYF. For the CDR3, the DNA is TGTGCCAGCAAGGTCAGGGGGCTCCCCTACGAGCAGTACTTC.

In DNA, the CDR3 is TGTGCCATGGCCCGGGGGCCACCCTGCGAGCAGTACTTC. Translating gives CAMARGPPCEQYF. This sequence joins TRBV7-9 and TRBJ2-7, with D possibly being TRBD1 or TRBD2 (6 bases each). CDR1 and CDR2 from the germline V gene are SEHNR and FQNEAQ (reference sequence). The CDR3 is made up of 13 amino acids. V was cut by 10 bases and J by 6 bases, with 19 bases left in between.

J is TRBJ2-3 and V is TRBV7-2, with D perhaps TRBD1 (6 bases). The germline V gene encodes CDR1 SGHTA and CDR2 FQGNSA. V was shortened by 5 bases and J by 4 bases, with 13 bases between the two germline ends. CDR3 length: 14 residues. For the CDR3, the DNA is TGTGCCAGCAGCCAGGGGTACGGGTCAGATACGCAGTATTTT. As protein: CASSQGYGSDTQYF. The whole variable domain, remainder taken from reference TRBV7-2 and TRBJ2-3, is GAGVSQSPSNKVTEKGKDVELRCDPISGHTALYWYRQSLGQGLEFLIYFQGNSAPDKSGLPSDRFSAERTGGSVSTLTIQRTQQEDSAVYLCASSQGYGSDTQYFGPGTRLTVL.

The rearrangement joins TRBV9 to TRBJ2-1; D gene ambiguous. Trimming took 2 bases from V and 7 from J, leaving 10 bases between them. The CDR3 length is 13 residues. The germline gives CDR1 SGDLS, CDR2 YYNGEE. The CDR3 is CASSVAIGNEQFF. For the CDR3, the DNA is TGTGCCAGCAGCGTGGCTATCGGGAATGAGCAGTTCTTC.

Only a few counts were recorded for this clonotype. This chain connects TRBV4-1 to TRBJ2-6; 8 bases are a match to TRBD1. The trim removed 3 bases at V and 0 bases at J, leaving 4 bases unmatched. Germline loops: CDR1 MGHRA, CDR2 YSYEKL. This CDR3 region has 17 residues. CDR3 protein: CASSQGQVTSGANVLTF. DNA of the CDR3: TGCGCCAGCAGCCAGGGACAGGTGACCTCTGGGGCCAACGTCCTGACTTTC.

This clonotype was counted only a few times. The chain uses TRBV29-1 and TRBJ2-5, with 9 bases lining up with TRBD1. The V gene end was trimmed by 3 bases and the J gene end by 4 bases; junction bases not matched to a gene: 6. Germline CDR1 SQVTM, CDR2 ANQGSEA. The CDR3 covers 14 residues. The CDR3 DNA follows: TGCAGCGTTGAGGACAGGGGAGGGGGAGAGACCCAGTACTTC. Its protein is CSVEDRGGGETQYF.

The rearrangement uses TRBV7-6 and TRBJ2-7; 11 bases fit TRBD2. There are 15 residues in the CDR3. J lost 7 bases, V lost 0 bases, and 5 bases had no gene match. Germline-derived CDR1 and CDR2 are SGHVS and FNYEAQ. This CDR3 is CASSLASLAGGEQYF. Written as DNA, the CDR3 is TGTGCCAGCAGCTTAGCGAGTCTAGCGGGGGGAGAGCAGTACTTC.

CDR3 loop: CATSPRGRGAGELFF. DNA of the CDR3: TGTGCCACCAGCCCCAGAGGCAGGGGTGCCGGGGAGCTGTTTTTT. The rearrangement links TRBV15 to TRBJ2-2; perhaps TRBD1 as D (6 bases). Trimming pared 5 bases from V and 6 bases from J, leaving 16 bases between. CDR1 and CDR2 from the germline V gene are LNHNV and YYDKDF (reference sequence). This CDR3 has 15 amino acids.

The sample holds a few counts of this clonotype. The chain employs TRBV20-1 and TRBJ1-4; TRBD1 is a possible D gene (6 bases). With 6 bases removed from V and 5 bases from J, the gap between germline ends came to 13 bases. The CDR3 is 13 residues long. CDR1 DFQATT and CDR2 SNEGSKA come from the germline V gene (reference sequence). The CDR3 sequence: CSAIGTPNEKLFF. CDR3 sequence (DNA): TGCAGTGCCATCGGGACACCAAATGAAAAACTGTTTTTT.

J is TRBJ2-7 and V is TRBV11-2; D is possibly TRBD2 (6 bases). Germline V gives CDR1 SGHAT, CDR2 FQNNGV. The CDR3 runs 14 residues. Trimming cost V 1 base and J 6 bases, with 13 bases left between them. CDR3 region: CASSLGGGTLEQYF. In DNA, the CDR3 is TGTGCCAGCAGCTTAGGGGGAGGCACCCTCGAGCAGTACTTC.

This clonotype has more than one count but fewer than ten. The J gene is TRBJ2-5, the V gene TRBV12-3 or TRBV12-4, with 7 bases fitting TRBD2. The junction had 8 bases not matched to a gene; V was cut back by 7 bases and J by 9 bases. The CDR3 consists of 12 residues. CDR3 sequence reads: CASTFSAGAQYF. In DNA form, the CDR3 reads TGTGCCAGCACTTTCTCGGCGGGGGCCCAGTACTTC.

This clonotype was seen a handful of times. The chain joins TRBV29-1 to TRBJ1-2; D uncertain. The CDR3 is 15 residues long. Germline assignment: CDR1 SQVTM and CDR2 ANQGSEA. V was shortened by 0 bases and J by 6 bases, with 17 bases between the two germline ends. CDR3 protein: CSVEDWSVRRDGYTF. The CDR3 DNA sequence: TGCAGCGTTGAAGATTGGTCAGTCCGAAGGGATGGCTACACCTTC.

The chain links TRBV7-6 to TRBJ1-1; D remains unclear. V shed 1 base and J shed 2 bases, with 14 bases lying between them. The length of the CDR3 is 16 residues. Germline V gene lookup returns CDR1 SGHVS and CDR2 FNYEAQ. The CDR3 coding sequence is TGTGCCAGCAGCTTAGGGTCGCGATTAAGTAACACTGAAGCTTTCTTT. It translates to CASSLGSRLSNTEAFF.

This clonotype was observed a handful of times. The chain is built from TRBV20-1 and TRBJ1-5; D perhaps matches TRBD1 (5 bases). Germline CDR1 is DFQATT and CDR2 is SNEGSKA (reference sequence). CDR3 length equals 16 residues. Trimming took off 4 bases at V and 6 bases at J, with 22 bases between the two ends. As DNA, the CDR3 is TGCAGTGCTATAAGGAGCTCGGGTCTGGGGGTTCAGCCCCAGCATTTT. Translation gives CSAIRSSGLGVQPQHF.